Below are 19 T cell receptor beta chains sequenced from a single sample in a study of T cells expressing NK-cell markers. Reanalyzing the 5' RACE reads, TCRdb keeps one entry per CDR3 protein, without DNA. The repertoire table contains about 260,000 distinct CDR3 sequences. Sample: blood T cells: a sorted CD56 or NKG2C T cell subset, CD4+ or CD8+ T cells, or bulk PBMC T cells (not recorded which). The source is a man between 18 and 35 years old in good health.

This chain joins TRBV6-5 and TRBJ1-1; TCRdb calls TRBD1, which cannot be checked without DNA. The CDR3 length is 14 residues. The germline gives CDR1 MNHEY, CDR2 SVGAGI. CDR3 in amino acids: CASSSFGQGTEAFF.

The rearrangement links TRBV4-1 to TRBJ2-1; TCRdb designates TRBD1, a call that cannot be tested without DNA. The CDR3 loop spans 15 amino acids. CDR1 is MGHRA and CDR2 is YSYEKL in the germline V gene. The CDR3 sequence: CASSQEGTGLNEQFF.

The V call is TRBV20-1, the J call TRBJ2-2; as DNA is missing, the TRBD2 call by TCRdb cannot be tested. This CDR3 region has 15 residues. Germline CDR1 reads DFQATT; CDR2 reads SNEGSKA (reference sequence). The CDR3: CSVGGSPRFTGELFF.

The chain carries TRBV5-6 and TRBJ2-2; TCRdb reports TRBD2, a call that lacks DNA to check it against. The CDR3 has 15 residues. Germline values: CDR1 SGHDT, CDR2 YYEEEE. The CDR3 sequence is CASSLGSGNTGELFF.

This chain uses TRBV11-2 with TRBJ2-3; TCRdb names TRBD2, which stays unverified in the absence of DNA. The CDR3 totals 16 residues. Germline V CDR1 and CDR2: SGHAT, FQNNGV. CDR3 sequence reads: CASSLWGRRAGGTQYF.

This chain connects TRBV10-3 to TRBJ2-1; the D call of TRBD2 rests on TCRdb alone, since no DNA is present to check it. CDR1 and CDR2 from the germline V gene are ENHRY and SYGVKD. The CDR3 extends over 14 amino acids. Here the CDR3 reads CAISSGRDRWEQFF.

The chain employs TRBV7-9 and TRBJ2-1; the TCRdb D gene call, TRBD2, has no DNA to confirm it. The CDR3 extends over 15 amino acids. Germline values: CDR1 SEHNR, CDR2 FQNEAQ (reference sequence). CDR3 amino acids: CASTQDGTSGGEQFF. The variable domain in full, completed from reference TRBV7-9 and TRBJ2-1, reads DTGVSQNPRHKITKRGQNVTFRCDPISEHNRLYWYRQTLGQGPEFLTYFQNEAQLEKSRLLSDRFSAERPKGSFSTLEIQRTEQGDSAMYLCASTQDGTSGGEQFFGPGTRLTVL.

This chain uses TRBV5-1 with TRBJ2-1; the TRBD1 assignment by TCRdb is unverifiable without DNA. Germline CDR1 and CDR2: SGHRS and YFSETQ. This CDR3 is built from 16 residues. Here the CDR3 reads CASSPRDRGIGNEQFF.

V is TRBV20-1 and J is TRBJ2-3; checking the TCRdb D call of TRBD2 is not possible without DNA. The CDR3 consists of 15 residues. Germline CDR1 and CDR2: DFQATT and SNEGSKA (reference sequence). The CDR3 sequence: CSARNSGRASDTQYF.

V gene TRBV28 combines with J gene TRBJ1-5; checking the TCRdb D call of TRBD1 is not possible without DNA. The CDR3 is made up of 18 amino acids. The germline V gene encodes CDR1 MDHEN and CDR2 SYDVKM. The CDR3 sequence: CASSSPAGGGYSNQPQHF.

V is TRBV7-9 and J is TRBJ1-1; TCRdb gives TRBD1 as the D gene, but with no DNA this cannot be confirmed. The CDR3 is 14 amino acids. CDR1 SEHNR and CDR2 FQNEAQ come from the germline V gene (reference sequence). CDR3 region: CASSAKQGRTEAFF.

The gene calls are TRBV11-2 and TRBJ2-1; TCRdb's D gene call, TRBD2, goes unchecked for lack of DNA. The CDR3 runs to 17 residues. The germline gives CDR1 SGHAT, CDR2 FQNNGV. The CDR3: CASSLGSGTYKKGEQFF.

CDR3 sequence reads: CAWSWGFGTGELFF. The V gene is TRBV30, the J gene TRBJ2-2; TCRdb calls TRBD1, which cannot be checked without DNA. Germline lookup yields CDR1 GTSNPN and CDR2 SVGIG (reference sequence). CDR3 length: 14 amino acids.

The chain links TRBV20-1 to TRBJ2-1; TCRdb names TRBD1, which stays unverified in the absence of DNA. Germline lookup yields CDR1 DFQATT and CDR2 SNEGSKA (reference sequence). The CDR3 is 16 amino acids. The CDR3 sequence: CSARDQGWGSYNEQFF.

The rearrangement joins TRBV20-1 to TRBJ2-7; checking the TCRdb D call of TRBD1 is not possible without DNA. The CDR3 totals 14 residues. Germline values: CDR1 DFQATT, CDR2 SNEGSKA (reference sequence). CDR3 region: CSAKRPGVVYEQYF.

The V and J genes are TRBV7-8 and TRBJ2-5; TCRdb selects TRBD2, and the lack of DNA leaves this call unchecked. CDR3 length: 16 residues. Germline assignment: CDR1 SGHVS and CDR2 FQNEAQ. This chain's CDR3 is CASSLEGGLAGETQYF.

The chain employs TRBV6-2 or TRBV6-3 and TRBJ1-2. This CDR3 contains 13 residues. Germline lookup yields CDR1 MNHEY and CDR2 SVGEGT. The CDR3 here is CASSYSFNYGYTF.

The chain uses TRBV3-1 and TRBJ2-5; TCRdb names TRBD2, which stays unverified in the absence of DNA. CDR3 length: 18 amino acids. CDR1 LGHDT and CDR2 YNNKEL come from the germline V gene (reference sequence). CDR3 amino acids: CASSQDWGDRRGQETQYF.

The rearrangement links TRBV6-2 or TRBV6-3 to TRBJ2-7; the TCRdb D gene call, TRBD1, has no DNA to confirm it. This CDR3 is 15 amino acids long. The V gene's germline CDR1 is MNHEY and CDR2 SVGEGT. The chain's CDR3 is CASIGAGTLAYEQYF.